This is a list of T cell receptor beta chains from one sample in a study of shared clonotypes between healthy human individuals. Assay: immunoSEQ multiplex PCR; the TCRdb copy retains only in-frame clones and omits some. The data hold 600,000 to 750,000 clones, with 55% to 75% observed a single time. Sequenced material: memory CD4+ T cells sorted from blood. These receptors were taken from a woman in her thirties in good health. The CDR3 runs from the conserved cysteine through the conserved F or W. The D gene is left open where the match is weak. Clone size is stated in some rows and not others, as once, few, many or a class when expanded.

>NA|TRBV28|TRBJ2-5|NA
CASSSSSKETQYF
TGTGCCAGCAGTTCCTCCTCAAAAGAGACCCAGTACTTC
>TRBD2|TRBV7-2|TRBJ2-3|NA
CASSPQYDPSGRVADTQYF
TGTGCCAGCAGCCCCCAATACGATCCTAGCGGGAGGGTTGCAGATACGCAGTATTTT
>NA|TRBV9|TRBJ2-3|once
CASSVEGQPTDTQYF
TGTGCCAGCAGCGTAGAGGGTCAACCTACAGATACGCAGTATTTT
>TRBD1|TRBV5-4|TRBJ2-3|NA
CASSPSNRGYTDTQYF
TGTGCCAGCAGCCCAAGTAACAGGGGATATACAGATACGCAGTATTTT
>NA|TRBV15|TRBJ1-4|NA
CATSPQGGRDEKLFF
TGTGCCACCAGCCCACAAGGGGGGAGGGATGAAAAACTGTTTTTT
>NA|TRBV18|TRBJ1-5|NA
CASSPNSNQPQHF
TGTGCCAGCTCCCCCAATAGCAATCAGCCCCAGCATTTT
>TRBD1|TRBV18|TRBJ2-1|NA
CASSPLEGQETYNEQFF
TGTGCCAGCTCACCACTAGAAGGACAGGAGACCTACAATGAGCAGTTCTTC
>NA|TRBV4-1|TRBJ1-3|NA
CASSQGRAPGNTIYF
TGCGCCAGCAGCCAAGGAAGGGCTCCTGGAAACACCATATATTTT
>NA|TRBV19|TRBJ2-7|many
CASSPSTGTGLGYEQYF
TGTGCCAGTAGTCCATCGACAGGGACGGGACTAGGCTACGAGCAGTACTTC
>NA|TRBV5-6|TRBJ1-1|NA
CASSHRGGRTEAFF
TGTGCCAGCAGCCACCGGGGCGGTAGGACTGAAGCTTTCTTT
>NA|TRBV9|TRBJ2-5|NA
CASSPHSRAETQYF
TGTGCCAGCAGCCCGCACTCGAGGGCAGAGACCCAGTACTTC
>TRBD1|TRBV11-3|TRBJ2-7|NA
CASSQRDRPYEQYF
TGTGCCAGCAGCCAACGGGACAGACCCTACGAGCAGTACTTC
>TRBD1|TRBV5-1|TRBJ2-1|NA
CASSPSVLGQDNEQFF
TGCGCCAGCAGCCCCTCCGTCCTCGGACAGGACAATGAGCAGTTCTTC
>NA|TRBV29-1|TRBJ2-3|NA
CSVVEGSDTQYF
TGCAGCGTTGTAGAGGGGTCAGATACGCAGTATTTT
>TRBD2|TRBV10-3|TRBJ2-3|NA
CAISDTSGGRTDTQYF
TGTGCCATCAGTGACACTAGCGGGGGTAGGACAGATACGCAGTATTTT
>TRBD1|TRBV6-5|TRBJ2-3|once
CASSYQGVGGTDTQYF
TGTGCCAGCAGTTACCAGGGGGTTGGAGGCACAGATACGCAGTATTTT
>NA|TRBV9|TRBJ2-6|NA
CASSQRRTGANVLTF
TGTGCCAGCAGCCAGAGGAGGACTGGGGCCAACGTCCTGACTTTC
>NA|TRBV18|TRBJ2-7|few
CASSPLASYEQYF
TGTGCCAGCTCACCACTCGCGTCCTACGAGCAGTACTTC
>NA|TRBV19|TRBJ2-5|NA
CASTPGGGGETQYF
TGTGCCAGTACCCCCGGCGGTGGGGGGGAGACCCAGTACTTC
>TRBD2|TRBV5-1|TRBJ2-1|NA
CASRLAGGYNEQFF
TGCGCCAGCAGGTTAGCGGGAGGGTACAATGAGCAGTTCTTC
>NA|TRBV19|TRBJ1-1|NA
CASSGRGEAFF
TGTGCCAGTAGCGGCAGGGGTGAAGCTTTCTTT
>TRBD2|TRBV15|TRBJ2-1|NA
CATSRVREVWAEQFF
TGTGCCACCAGCAGAGTGCGGGAGGTTTGGGCTGAGCAGTTCTTC
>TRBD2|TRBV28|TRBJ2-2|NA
CASSFGRAGNTGELFF
TGTGCCAGCAGTTTTGGCCGAGCGGGAAACACCGGGGAGCTGTTTTTT
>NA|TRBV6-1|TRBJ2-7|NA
CASSEAAGTPSEQYF
TGTGCCAGCAGTGAAGCTGCCGGGACGCCTTCCGAGCAGTACTTC
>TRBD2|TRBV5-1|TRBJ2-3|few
CASSLAGGRSDTQYF
TGCGCCAGCAGCTTGGCGGGCGGGAGGTCCGATACGCAGTATTTT
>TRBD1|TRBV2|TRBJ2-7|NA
CASSETGGTLTYEQYF
TGTGCCAGCAGTGAGACAGGGGGGACCTTAACCTACGAGCAGTACTTC
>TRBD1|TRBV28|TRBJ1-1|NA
CASIVDRVRTEAFF
TGTGCCAGCATCGTCGACAGGGTGCGAACTGAAGCTTTCTTT
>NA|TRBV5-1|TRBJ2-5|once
CASSFTTKPQETQYF
TGCGCCAGCAGCTTTACTACTAAACCCCAAGAGACCCAGTACTTC
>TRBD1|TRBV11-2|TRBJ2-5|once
CASSSGASGTGSRETQYF
TGTGCCAGCAGCTCCGGGGCCTCAGGGACAGGGTCTCGGGAGACCCAGTACTTC
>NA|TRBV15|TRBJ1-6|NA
CATSRDFGNSPLHF
TGTGCCACCAGCAGAGATTTCGGCAATTCACCCCTCCACTTT
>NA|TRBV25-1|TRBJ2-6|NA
CASSSPAGGPGANVLTF
TGTGCCAGCAGTTCACCAGCCGGGGGACCTGGGGCCAACGTCCTGACTTTC
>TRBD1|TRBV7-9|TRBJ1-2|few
CASSFRDRGRESGYTF
TGTGCCAGCAGCTTTAGGGACAGGGGGCGCGAAAGTGGCTACACCTTC
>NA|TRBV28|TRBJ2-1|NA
CASSFEAGLYNEQFF
TGTGCCAGCAGTTTCGAGGCGGGATTATACAATGAGCAGTTCTTC
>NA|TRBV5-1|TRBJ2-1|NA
CASSIDRNNEQFF
TGCGCCAGCAGCATAGACAGGAACAATGAGCAGTTCTTC
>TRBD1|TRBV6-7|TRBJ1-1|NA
CASSQVTGGKLNTEAFF
TGTGCCAGCAGTCAAGTTACAGGGGGGAAGTTGAACACTGAAGCTTTCTTT
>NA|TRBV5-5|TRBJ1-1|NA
CASSQTSEAFF
TGTGCCAGCAGCCAGACATCTGAAGCTTTCTTT
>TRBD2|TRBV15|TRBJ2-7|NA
CATSRDVAGAYEQYF
TGTGCCACCAGCAGAGATGTGGCGGGGGCCTACGAGCAGTACTTC
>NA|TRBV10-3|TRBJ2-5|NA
CAISESKETQYF
TGTGCCATCAGTGAGTCGAAAGAGACCCAGTACTTC
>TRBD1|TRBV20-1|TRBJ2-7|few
CSADRGREQYF
TGCAGTGCTGACAGGGGGCGCGAGCAGTACTTC
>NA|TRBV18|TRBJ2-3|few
CASSKTQKLFTDTQYF
TGTGCCAGCTCGAAAACGCAGAAATTATTCACAGATACGCAGTATTTT
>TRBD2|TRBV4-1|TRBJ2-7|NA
CASSQEGASGYFYEQYF
TGCGCCAGCAGCCAAGAGGGGGCTAGCGGGTATTTCTACGAGCAGTACTTC
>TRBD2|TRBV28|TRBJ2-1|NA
CASSHASGRVHNEQFF
TGTGCCAGCAGCCATGCTAGCGGGAGAGTCCACAATGAGCAGTTCTTC
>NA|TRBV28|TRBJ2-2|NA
CASSLPPRRGSGELFF
TGTGCCAGCAGTTTGCCCCCCCGCAGGGGCTCCGGGGAGCTGTTTTTT
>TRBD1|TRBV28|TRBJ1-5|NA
CATLRTGRNQPQHF
TGTGCCACCCTACGGACAGGGCGAAATCAGCCCCAGCATTTT
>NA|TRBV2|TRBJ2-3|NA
CASSPGRDTQYF
TGTGCCAGCAGTCCAGGGAGGGATACGCAGTATTTT
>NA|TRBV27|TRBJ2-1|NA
CASSLITGVDNEQFF
TGTGCCAGCAGTTTAATTACGGGAGTAGACAATGAGCAGTTCTTC
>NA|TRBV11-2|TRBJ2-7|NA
CASSSSGKYEQYF
TGTGCCAGCAGCTCTAGTGGGAAATACGAGCAGTACTTC
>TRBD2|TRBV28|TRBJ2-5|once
CASSLVAGPFQETQYF
TGTGCCAGCAGTTTAGTAGCGGGCCCCTTCCAAGAGACCCAGTACTTC
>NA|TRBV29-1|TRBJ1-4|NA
CSGNGGSGEKLFF
TGCAGCGGTAACGGAGGATCAGGGGAAAAACTGTTTTTT
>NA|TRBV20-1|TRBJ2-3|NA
CSAPAYDTQYF
TGCAGTGCCCCGGCCTACGATACGCAGTATTTT
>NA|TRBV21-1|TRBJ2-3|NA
CASSKAGLAGSKLGDTQYF
TGTGCCAGCAGCAAAGCGGGACTAGCGGGATCAAAACTGGGAGATACGCAGTATTTT
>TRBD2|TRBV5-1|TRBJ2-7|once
CASSFIAGGSYEQYF
TGCGCCAGCAGCTTCATAGCGGGAGGGTCCTACGAGCAGTACTTC
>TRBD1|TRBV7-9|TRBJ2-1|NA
CASSLKGQGDNEQFF
TGTGCCAGCAGCTTAAAGGGACAGGGAGACAATGAGCAGTTCTTC
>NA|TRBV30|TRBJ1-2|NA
CAAHQYNYGYTF
TGTGCCGCGCATCAGTATAACTATGGCTACACCTTC
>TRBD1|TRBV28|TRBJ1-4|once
CASSLSGQGELEKLFF
TGTGCCAGCAGTTTATCCGGACAGGGGGAGTTGGAAAAACTGTTTTTT
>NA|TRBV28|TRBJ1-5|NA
CATWTPRRGNQPQHF
TGTGCCACCTGGACCCCTCGTAGGGGCAATCAGCCCCAGCATTTT